These T cell receptor beta chains were read from a single sample in a study of T cells in Graves' hyperthyroidism and ophthalmopathy. TCRdb used MiXCR to reprocess the multiplex PCR reads, holding one entry per CDR3 protein. The table records hundreds of thousands of distinct CDR3 sequences, approximately 14% of them present only once. The specimen sequenced was blood. The receptors shown here come from a young woman with Graves' hyperthyroidism. Both conserved end residues are trimmed from each CDR3. The D gene is left open where the match is weak. Clone size is given for some rows only: seen once, a few or many times, or a class if the clone is expanded.

clone_size v_call d_call cdr3_aa
many TRBV13 . AGRCDNEQF
few TRBV29-1 . SVRRRDLSGGYT
. TRBV25-1 . ASSELTVRGTDTQY
many TRBV2 TRBD2 ASTSGMSDEQF
. TRBV10-3 TRBD1 AISESDRGNQPQH
once TRBV7-9 . ASSLVVGAGNTIY
few TRBV6-1 TRBD1 ASTDRGIQPQH
many TRBV5-5 TRBD1 ASRKTGAQGEQY
many TRBV20-1 . SRGGAVGDTQY
many TRBV4-3 . ASSQGETPLNEQF
. TRBV5-1 . VSNPVGGNGISKNIQY
many TRBV12-3/TRBV12-4 . ASRPDRGQSYEQY
many TRBV30 . AWSVQSGLGKNIQY
many TRBV6-1 . ASSFQGTEAF
few TRBV4-1 TRBD2 ASSQTGLARETQY
. TRBV12-3/TRBV12-4 TRBD1 ASSHDRVKGNTEAF
. TRBV10-3 TRBD1 AISGGRGRDGANVLT
few TRBV2 . ASITRTKEDYGYT
. TRBV7-9 TRBD1 ASSSPDRPYNSPLH
. TRBV9 . ASSVFGTGSTGELS
. TRBV7-9 . ASSRAVGGRAF
many TRBV20-1 . SATRRVNYNEQF
. TRBV12-3/TRBV12-4 TRBD1 ASSPPTGAPSGANVLT
many TRBV28 TRBD1 ASIPGQGKNTEAF
many TRBV6-1 TRBD1 ASSDSGTGPQPQH
many TRBV12-3/TRBV12-4 . ASSLRIVDTDTQY
few TRBV5-1 . ASSLGDLGSYNEQF
few TRBV19 TRBD2 ASSRQGLAQSEQY
. TRBV11-2 . ASSLVSRGQGTRETQY
many TRBV11-2 TRBD2 ASSLDGLLAGLQETQY
many TRBV28 . ASSLRDYKGDSPLH
many TRBV12-3/TRBV12-4 . ASSFETANSPLH
. TRBV29-1 TRBD1 SVAPGQGAEQY
. TRBV5-8 TRBD1 ASTSLPGQGGEQY
many TRBV30 . AWRGPGVEQY
many TRBV7-2 TRBD1 ASSLTRTGFNYGYT
many TRBV20-1 . SARGPQGEKLF
many TRBV2 . ASSPAPGRLAEAF
many TRBV6-2/TRBV6-3 . ASSVNPEGYEQY
many TRBV13 . ASSPRVVNTEAF
few TRBV2 . ASSETRSEETQY
few TRBV12-3/TRBV12-4 TRBD1 ASSLSATGGSYEQY
many TRBV24-1 TRBD2 ATSDSGLFNGGEQF
many TRBV7-3 . ASSSGGRESDTQY
. TRBV24-1 . ATSDFEGGETQY
. TRBV29-1 . SAVTGRAYEQY
few TRBV9 TRBD2 ASSVGYSGRAMGEQF
many TRBV28 TRBD1 ASSLLGTGTSTEAF
many TRBV30 . AWKDGRATYYNEQF